This T cell receptor (beta chain) was retrieved from a study of patients with pleural tuberculosis. MiXCR, applied by TCRdb to the reads, yields one record per CDR3 protein. The repertoire consists of about 50,000 distinct CDR3 sequences, with less than 9.5% occurring once and the leading ten covering around 15%. This clonotype was counted ten times or more. Trimming removed 0 bases at V and 0 bases at J, with 13 bases between. This CDR3 has 17 residues. Germline assignment: CDR1 MDHEN and CDR2 SYDVKM. The chain joins TRBV28 to TRBJ2-3; D may correspond to TRBD1 or TRBD2 (6 bases each). This clonotype was obtained from a human donor with pleural tuberculosis. CDR3 coding DNA: TGTGCCAGCAGTTTATGGGGGGGCCAGGGTAGCACAGATACGCAGTATTTT. Encoded protein: CASSLWGGQGSTDTQYF.